A selection of T cell receptor beta chains follows, all from one sample in a study of T cells in Graves' hyperthyroidism and ophthalmopathy. TCRdb processed the multiplex PCR reads anew with MiXCR; each CDR3 protein has one entry. This table holds 450,000 to 700,000 distinct CDR3 sequences, just over 45% found once. Sequenced material: peripheral blood or thyroid tissue (not recorded which). The receptor set was obtained from an adult woman with Graves' disease, either hyperthyroidism or ophthalmopathy (not recorded which). Each CDR3 is given with its conserved first and last residue. The D gene is left open where the match is weak. A row's size may be missing; if present it is once, few, many or a size class.

V,size,J,D,CDR3,DNA
TRBV12-3/TRBV12-4,once,TRBJ1-1,TRBD1,CASSLAGQDGAFF,TGTGCCAGCAGTTTAGCAGGACAGGACGGTGCTTTCTTT
TRBV5-5,many,TRBJ2-7,-,CASSPTGLPYEQYF,TGTGCCAGCAGTCCTACAGGGTTACCCTACGAGCAGTACTTC
TRBV2,-,TRBJ2-5,-,CASKLTNYQETQYF,TGTGCCAGCAAGCTGACCAATTACCAAGAGACCCAGTACTTC
TRBV18,-,TRBJ2-5,-,CASSPEAGDETQYF,TGTGCCAGCTCACCGGAGGCAGGGGACGAGACCCAGTACTTC
TRBV12-3/TRBV12-4,-,TRBJ2-3,TRBD2,CASSPGTSGSFTDTQYF,TGTGCCAGCAGCCCTGGGACTAGCGGGAGCTTCACAGATACGCAGTATTTT
TRBV29-1,few,TRBJ2-7,TRBD2,CSWTSHEQYF,TGCAGCTGGACTAGTCACGAGCAGTACTTC
TRBV2,many,TRBJ2-5,TRBD1,CASSRTGPQETQYF,TGTGCCAGCAGTCGGACAGGGCCCCAAGAGACCCAGTACTTC
TRBV2,once,TRBJ1-1,-,CASSEVPMNTEAFF,TGTGCCAGCAGTGAAGTTCCGATGAACACTGAAGCTTTCTTT
TRBV20-1,many,TRBJ1-5,-,CSARKSGFFQPQHF,TGCAGTGCTAGGAAGTCAGGGTTTTTCCAGCCCCAGCATTTT
TRBV15,once,TRBJ2-7,-,CATSSPRRGLFYEQYF,TGTGCCACCAGCTCCCCGCGGCGGGGGCTTTTCTACGAGCAGTACTTC
TRBV5-1,many,TRBJ1-2,-,CASSSQAHGYTF,TGCGCCAGCAGCTCCCAGGCCCATGGCTACACCTTC
TRBV29-1,-,TRBJ2-7,-,CSVEDGAHSYEQYF,TGCAGCGTTGAAGATGGGGCCCACTCCTACGAGCAGTACTTC
TRBV6-1,many,TRBJ1-2,TRBD1,CASSSTRDRGGYTF,TGTGCCAGCAGTTCAACCCGGGACAGGGGTGGCTACACCTTC
TRBV20-1,many,TRBJ1-1,TRBD1,CSALTGDSDTEAFF,TGCAGTGCCCTCACAGGGGATTCGGACACTGAAGCTTTCTTT
TRBV29-1,few,TRBJ1-2,-,CSASGRRYGYGYTF,TGCAGCGCAAGCGGACGGCGATACGGCTATGGCTACACCTTC
TRBV19,many,TRBJ2-7,-,CASRQTRRAYEQYF,TGTGCCAGTAGACAAACCCGGCGCGCCTACGAGCAGTACTTC
TRBV2,many,TRBJ1-2,TRBD1,CASRSTGIEANYGYTF,TGTGCCAGCAGATCGACAGGGATTGAAGCTAACTATGGCTACACCTTC
TRBV28,many,TRBJ1-2,-,CASGRGNGRYTF,TGTGCCAGCGGACGGGGGAATGGGAGGTACACCTTC
TRBV19,many,TRBJ2-7,-,CASSPGGWDYEQYF,TGTGCCAGTAGCCCAGGGGGGTGGGACTACGAGCAGTACTTC
TRBV5-5,many,TRBJ2-7,TRBD2,CASSLVYQRREFSYEQYF,TGTGCCAGCAGCTTGGTTTACCAGCGGCGGGAGTTCTCCTACGAGCAGTACTTC
TRBV6-1,many,TRBJ1-5,-,CASSGGGDQPQHF,TGTGCCAGCAGTGGAGGGGGGGATCAGCCCCAGCATTTT
TRBV19,many,TRBJ1-5,-,CASSMASGPYSNQPQHF,TGTGCCAGTAGTATGGCATCGGGTCCGTATAGCAATCAGCCCCAGCATTTT
TRBV3-1,many,TRBJ2-5,TRBD2,CASSQPLRAGGETQYF,TGTGCCAGCAGCCAACCCCTGAGGGCGGGAGGGGAGACCCAGTACTTC
TRBV7-3,-,TRBJ2-1,TRBD1,CASSPTGTGADEQFF,TGTGCCAGCAGCCCGACCGGGACAGGGGCGGATGAGCAGTTCTTC
TRBV15,once,TRBJ1-1,-,CATRPRQVLNTEAFF,TGTGCCACGAGACCCAGACAGGTCCTGAACACTGAAGCTTTCTTT
TRBV24-1,many,TRBJ1-5,-,CATRQRFNQPQHF,TGTGCCACGCGACAGCGATTCAATCAGCCCCAGCATTTT
TRBV20-1,many,TRBJ1-5,-,CSASPGFSSNQPQHF,TGCAGTGCCAGTCCAGGGTTTTCTAGCAATCAGCCCCAGCATTTT
TRBV7-8,once,TRBJ1-2,-,CASTIGSDYGYTF,TGCGCCAGCACCATTGGGTCGGACTATGGCTACACCTTC
TRBV20-1,-,TRBJ1-1,-,CSARDRGVDTEAFF,TGCAGTGCTAGAGATCGTGGGGTCGACACTGAAGCTTTCTTT
TRBV7-9,many,TRBJ2-6,TRBD2,CASSWGGSGANVLTF,TGTGCCAGCAGCTGGGGGGGCTCTGGGGCCAACGTCCTGACTTTC
TRBV7-2,-,TRBJ2-1,TRBD2,CASSPREASGRRNEQFF,TGTGCCAGCAGCCCTCGAGAGGCTAGCGGGAGGCGCAATGAGCAGTTCTTC
TRBV5-1,many,TRBJ1-6,-,CASSQREANPDSPLHF,TGCGCCAGCAGCCAGCGAGAGGCGAATCCCGATTCACCCCTCCACTTT